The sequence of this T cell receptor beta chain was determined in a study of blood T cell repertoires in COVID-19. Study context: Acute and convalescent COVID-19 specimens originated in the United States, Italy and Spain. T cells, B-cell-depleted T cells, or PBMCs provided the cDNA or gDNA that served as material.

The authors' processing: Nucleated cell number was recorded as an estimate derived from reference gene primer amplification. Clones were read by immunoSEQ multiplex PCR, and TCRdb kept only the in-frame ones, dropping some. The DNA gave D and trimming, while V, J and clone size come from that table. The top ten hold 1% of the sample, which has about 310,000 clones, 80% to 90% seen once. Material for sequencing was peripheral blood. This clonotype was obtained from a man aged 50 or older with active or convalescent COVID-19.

CDR3 sequence (DNA): TGTGCCAGCAGCTTAGGGCAGGGGCCCTGGGTGGAGAACACTGAAGCTTTCTTT. Translation gives CASSLGQGPWVENTEAFF. The chain combines TRBV7-9 with TRBJ1-1, with D possibly matching TRBD1 (6 bases). In germline, CDR1 is SEHNR, CDR2 FQNEAQ (reference sequence). Trimming removed 1 base at V and 1 base at J, with 19 bases between. This CDR3 comprises 18 residues.